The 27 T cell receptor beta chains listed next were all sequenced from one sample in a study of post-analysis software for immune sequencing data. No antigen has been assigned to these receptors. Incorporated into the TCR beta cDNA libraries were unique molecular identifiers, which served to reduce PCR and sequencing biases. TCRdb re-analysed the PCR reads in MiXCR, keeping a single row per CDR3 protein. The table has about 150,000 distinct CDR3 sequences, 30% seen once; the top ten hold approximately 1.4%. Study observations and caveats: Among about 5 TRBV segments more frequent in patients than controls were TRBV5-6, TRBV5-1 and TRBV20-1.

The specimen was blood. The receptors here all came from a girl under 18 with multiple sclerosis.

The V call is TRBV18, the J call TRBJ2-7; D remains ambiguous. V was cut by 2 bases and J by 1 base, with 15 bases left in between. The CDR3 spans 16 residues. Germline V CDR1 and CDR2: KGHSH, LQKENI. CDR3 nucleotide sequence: TGTGCCAGCTCACCATTTGAGCCTACCTCATCCTACGAGCAGTACTTC. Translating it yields CASSPFEPTSSYEQYF.

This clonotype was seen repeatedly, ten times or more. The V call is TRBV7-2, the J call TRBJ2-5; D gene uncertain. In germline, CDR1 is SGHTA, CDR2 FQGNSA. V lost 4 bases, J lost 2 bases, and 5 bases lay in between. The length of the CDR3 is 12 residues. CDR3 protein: CASSSNQETQYF. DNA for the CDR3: TGTGCCAGCAGCTCCAATCAAGAGACCCAGTACTTC.

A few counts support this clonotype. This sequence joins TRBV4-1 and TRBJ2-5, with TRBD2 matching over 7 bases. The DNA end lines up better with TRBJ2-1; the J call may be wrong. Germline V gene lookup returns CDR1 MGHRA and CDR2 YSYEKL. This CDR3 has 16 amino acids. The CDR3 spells CASSQDIEGGKETQFF. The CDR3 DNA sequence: TGCGCCAGCAGCCAAGATATCGAGGGAGGGAAAGAGACCCAGTTCTTC.

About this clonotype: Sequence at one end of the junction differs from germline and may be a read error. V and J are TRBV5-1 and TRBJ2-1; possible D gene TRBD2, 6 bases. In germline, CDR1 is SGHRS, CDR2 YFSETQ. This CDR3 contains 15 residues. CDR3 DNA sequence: TGCGCCGGCAGCTTGGTTGCGGGGTCCTACAATGAGCAGTTCTTC. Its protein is CAGSLVAGSYNEQFF.

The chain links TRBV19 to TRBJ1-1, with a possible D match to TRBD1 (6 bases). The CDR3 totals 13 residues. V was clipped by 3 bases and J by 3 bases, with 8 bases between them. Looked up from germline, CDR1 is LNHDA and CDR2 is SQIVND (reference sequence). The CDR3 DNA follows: TGTGCCAGTAGTATTAAGGGGGACACTGAAGCTTTCTTT. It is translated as CASSIKGDTEAFF.

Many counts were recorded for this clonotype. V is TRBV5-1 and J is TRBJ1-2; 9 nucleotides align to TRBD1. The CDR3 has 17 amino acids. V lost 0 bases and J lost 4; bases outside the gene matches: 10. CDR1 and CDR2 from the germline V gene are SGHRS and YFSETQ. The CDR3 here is CASSLVPRGQGTYGYTF. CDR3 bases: TGCGCCAGCAGCTTGGTTCCTCGTGGACAGGGGACCTATGGCTACACCTTC.

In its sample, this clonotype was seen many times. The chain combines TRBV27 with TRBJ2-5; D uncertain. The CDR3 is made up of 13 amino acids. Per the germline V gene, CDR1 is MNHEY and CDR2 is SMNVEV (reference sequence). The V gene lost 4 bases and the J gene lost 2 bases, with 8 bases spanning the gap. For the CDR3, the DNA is TGTGCCAGCAGTTCCTACCCTCAAGAGACCCAGTACTTC. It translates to CASSSYPQETQYF.

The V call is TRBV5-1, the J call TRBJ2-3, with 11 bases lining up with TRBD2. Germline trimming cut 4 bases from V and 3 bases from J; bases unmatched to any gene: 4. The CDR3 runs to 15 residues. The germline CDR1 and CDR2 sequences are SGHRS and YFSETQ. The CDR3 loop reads CASSLAGGPTDTQYF. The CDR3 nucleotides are TGCGCCAGCAGCCTAGCGGGAGGTCCAACAGATACGCAGTATTTT.

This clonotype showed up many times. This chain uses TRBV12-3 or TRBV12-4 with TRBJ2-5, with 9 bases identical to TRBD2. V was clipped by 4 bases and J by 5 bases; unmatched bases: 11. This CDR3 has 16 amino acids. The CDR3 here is CASSSSAGGPRETQYF. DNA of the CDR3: TGTGCCAGCAGTTCCTCGGCGGGAGGGCCGAGGGAGACCCAGTACTTC.

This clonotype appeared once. The CDR3: CSARDSTSGSNNEQYF. CDR3 nucleotides: TGCAGTGCTAGGGATTCCACTAGCGGGAGCAACAATGAGCAGTACTTC. The chain employs TRBV20-1 and TRBJ2-5, with 11 bases fitting TRBD2. CDR3 length: 16 residues. Germline V gives CDR1 DFQATT, CDR2 SNEGSKA (reference sequence). The J segment lost 11 bases and the V segment lost 3 bases, leaving 17 bases of the junction unmatched.

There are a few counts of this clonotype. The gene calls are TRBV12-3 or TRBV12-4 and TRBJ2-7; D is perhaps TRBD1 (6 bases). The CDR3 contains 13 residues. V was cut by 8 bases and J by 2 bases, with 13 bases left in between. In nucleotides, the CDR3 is TGTGCCAGCTCAACAGGGATCCCCTACGAGCAGTACTTC. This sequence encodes CASSTGIPYEQYF.

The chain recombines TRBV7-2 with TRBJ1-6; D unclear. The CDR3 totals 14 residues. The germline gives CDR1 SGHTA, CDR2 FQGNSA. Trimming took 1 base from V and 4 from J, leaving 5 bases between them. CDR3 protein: CASSLGRYNSPLHF. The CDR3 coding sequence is TGTGCCAGCAGCTTAGGCCGATATAATTCACCCCTCCACTTT.

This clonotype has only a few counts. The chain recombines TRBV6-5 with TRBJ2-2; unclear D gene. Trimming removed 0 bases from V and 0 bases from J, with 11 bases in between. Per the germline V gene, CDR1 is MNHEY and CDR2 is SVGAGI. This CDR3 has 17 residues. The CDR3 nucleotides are TGTGCCAGCAGTTACTCGATGGCGATATCGAACACCGGGGAGCTGTTTTTT. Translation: CASSYSMAISNTGELFF.

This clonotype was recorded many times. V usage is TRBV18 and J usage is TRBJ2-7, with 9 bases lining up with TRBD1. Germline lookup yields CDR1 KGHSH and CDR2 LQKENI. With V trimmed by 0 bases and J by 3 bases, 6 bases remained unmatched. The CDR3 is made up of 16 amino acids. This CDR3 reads CASSPPVRTGVYEQYF. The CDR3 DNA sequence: TGTGCCAGCTCACCACCGGTAAGGACAGGGGTCTACGAGCAGTACTTC.

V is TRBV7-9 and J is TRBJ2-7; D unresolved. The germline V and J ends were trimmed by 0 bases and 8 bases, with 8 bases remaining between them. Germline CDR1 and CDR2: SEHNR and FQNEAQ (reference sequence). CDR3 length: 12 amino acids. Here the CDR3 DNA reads TGTGCCAGCAGCTTAGCTCAAGATAAGCAGTACTTC. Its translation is CASSLAQDKQYF.

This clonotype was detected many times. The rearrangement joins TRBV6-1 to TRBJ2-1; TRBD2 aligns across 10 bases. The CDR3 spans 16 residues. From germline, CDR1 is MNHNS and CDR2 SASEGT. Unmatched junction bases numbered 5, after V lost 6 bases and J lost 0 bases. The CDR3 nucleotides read TGTGCCAGCAGACGCAGCGGGAGGGCCTCCTACAATGAGCAGTTCTTC. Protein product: CASRRSGRASYNEQFF.

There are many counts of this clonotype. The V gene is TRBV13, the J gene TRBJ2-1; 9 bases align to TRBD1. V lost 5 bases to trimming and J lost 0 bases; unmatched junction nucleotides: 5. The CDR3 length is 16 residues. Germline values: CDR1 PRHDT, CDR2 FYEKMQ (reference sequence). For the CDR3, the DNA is TGTGCCAGCAGCCCTGGGACAGGGAGCTCCTACAATGAGCAGTTCTTC. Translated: CASSPGTGSSYNEQFF.

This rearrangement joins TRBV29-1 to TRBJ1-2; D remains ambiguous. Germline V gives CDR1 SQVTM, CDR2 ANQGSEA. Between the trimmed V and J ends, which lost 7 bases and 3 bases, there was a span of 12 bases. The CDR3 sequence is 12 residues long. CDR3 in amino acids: CSASWGYYGYTF. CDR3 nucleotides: TGCAGCGCCTCATGGGGTTACTATGGCTACACCTTC. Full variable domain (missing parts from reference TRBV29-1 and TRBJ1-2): SAVISQKPSRDICQRGTSLTIQCQVDSQVTMMFWYRQQPGQSLTLIATANQGSEATYESGFVIDKFPISRPNLTFSTLTVSNMSPEDSSIYLCSASWGYYGYTFGSGTRLTVV.

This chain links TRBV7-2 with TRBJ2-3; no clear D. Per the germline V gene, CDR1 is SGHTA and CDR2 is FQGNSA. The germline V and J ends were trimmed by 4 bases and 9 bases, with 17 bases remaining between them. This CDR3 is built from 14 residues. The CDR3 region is CASSSICGIGTQYF. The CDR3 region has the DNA TGTGCCAGCAGCTCCATATGTGGTATCGGGACGCAGTATTTT.

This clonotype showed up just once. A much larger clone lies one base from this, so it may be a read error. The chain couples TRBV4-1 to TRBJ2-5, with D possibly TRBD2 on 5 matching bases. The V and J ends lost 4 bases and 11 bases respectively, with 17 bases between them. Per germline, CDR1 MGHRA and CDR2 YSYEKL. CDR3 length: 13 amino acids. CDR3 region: CASSPPDGVVQYF. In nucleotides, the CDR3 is TGCGCCAGCAGCCCTCCAGACGGGGTGGTGCAGTACTTC.

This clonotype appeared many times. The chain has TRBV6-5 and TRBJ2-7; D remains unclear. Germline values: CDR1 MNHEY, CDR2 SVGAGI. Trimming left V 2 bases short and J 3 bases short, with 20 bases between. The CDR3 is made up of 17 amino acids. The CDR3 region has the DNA TGTGCCAGCAGTTACGCGCCCCCAGTGCCTATGTTCTACGAGCAGTACTTC. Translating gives CASSYAPPVPMFYEQYF.

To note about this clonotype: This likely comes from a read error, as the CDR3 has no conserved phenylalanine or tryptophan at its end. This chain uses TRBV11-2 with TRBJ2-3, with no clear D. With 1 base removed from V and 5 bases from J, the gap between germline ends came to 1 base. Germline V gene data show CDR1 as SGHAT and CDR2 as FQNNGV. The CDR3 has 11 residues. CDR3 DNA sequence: TGTGCCAGCAGCTTAGGAGATACGCAGTATTGT. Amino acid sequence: CASSLGDTQYC.

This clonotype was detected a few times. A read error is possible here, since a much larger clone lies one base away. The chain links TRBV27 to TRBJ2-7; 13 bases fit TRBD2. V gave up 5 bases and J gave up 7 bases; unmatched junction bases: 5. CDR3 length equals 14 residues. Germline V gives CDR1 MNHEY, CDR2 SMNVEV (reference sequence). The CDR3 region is CASSRLAGGVEQYF. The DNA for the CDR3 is TGTGCCAGCAGTCGACTAGCGGGAGGTGTTGAGCAGTACTTC.

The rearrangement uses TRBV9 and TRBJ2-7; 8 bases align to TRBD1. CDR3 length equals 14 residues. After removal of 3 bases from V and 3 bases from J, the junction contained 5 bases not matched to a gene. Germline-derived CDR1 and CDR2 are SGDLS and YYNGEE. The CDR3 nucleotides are TGTGCCAGCAGCGAGGGACAGGAACTCTACGAGCAGTACTTC. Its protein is CASSEGQELYEQYF.

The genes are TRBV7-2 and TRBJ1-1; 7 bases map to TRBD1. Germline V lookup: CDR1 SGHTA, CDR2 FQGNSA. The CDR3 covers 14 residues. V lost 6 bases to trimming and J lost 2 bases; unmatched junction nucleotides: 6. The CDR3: CASSFDRDNTEAFF. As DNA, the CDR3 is TGTGCCAGCAGTTTCGACAGGGATAACACTGAAGCTTTCTTT. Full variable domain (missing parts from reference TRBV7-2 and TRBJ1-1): GAGVSQSPSNKVTEKGKDVELRCDPISGHTALYWYRQSLGQGLEFLIYFQGNSAPDKSGLPSDRFSAERTGGSVSTLTIQRTQQEDSAVYLCASSFDRDNTEAFFGQGTRLTVV.

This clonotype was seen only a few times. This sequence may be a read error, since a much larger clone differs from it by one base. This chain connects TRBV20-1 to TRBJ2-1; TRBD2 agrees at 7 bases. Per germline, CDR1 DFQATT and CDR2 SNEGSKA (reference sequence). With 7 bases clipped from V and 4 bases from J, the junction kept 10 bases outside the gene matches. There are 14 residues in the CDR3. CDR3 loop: CSVYRDYRYNEQFF. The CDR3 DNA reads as TGCAGTGTCTATCGGGACTACCGATACAATGAGCAGTTCTTC.

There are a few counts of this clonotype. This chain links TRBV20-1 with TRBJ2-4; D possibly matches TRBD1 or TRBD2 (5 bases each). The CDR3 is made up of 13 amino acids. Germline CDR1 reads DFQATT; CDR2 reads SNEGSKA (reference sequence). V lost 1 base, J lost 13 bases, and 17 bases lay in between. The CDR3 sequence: CSARGGPRNEQYF. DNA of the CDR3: TGCAGTGCTAGAGGGGGACCCCGCAATGAGCAGTACTTC.